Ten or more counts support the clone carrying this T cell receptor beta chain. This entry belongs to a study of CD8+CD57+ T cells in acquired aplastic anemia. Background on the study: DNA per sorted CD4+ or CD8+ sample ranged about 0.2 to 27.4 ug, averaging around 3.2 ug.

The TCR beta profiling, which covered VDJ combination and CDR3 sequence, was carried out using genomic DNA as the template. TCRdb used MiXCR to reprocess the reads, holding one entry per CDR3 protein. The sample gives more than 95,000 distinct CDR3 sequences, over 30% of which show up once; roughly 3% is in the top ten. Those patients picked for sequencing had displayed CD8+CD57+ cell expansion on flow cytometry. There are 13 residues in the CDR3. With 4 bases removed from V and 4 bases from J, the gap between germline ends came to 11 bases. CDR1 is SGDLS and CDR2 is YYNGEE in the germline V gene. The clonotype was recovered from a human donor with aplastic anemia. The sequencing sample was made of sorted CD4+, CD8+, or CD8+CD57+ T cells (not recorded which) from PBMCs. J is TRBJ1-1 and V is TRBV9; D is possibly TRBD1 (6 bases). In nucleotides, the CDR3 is TGTGCCAGCAGCCCAGAGGGGGGCACTGAAGCTTTCTTT. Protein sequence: CASSPEGGTEAFF.